This TCR beta chain stems from a study of T cells in Graves' hyperthyroidism and ophthalmopathy. Study-level points and caveats: A model built on 13 V-J features separated ophthalmopathy from stable hyperthyroidism. Most clonotypes expanded in the thyroid (above 0.001) were also present in blood. Model output signaled ophthalmopathy a median 6.5 months ahead of onset.

Regarding this clonotype: Its matching antigen is unknown.

TCR beta CDR3 regions were amplified from RNA transcripts. The HTBI primer set was used in a first-round RT-PCR of the TCR CDR3. MiXCR was run by TCRdb on the multiplex PCR reads, yielding one entry per CDR3 protein. The repertoire has about 250,000 distinct CDR3 sequences, over 20% of them found once; the top ten carry roughly 40%. This CDR3 is 15 amino acids long. The V gene's germline CDR1 is LGHNA and CDR2 YNFKEQ. Between the trimmed V and J ends, which lost 4 bases and 1 base, there was a span of 13 bases. The TCR originated in a woman aged 40 to 55 with Graves' ophthalmopathy. The sequenced sample consisted of blood. This chain joins TRBV4-2 and TRBJ1-1; D might be TRBD1 (5 bases). The CDR3 sequence is CASSPDEGTNTEAFF. CDR3 DNA: TGTGCCAGCAGCCCGGATGAAGGGACGAACACTGAAGCTTTCTTT.